The 19 T cell receptor beta chains below all came from one sample that was sequenced in a study of shared clonotypes between healthy human individuals. The repertoire was sequenced with immunoSEQ multiplex PCR; TCRdb's copy has only in-frame clones and lacks some. Of roughly 2.6 million clones in the sample, over 85% were seen once. The source material was naive CD4+ T cells sorted from blood. Specified subset: CD45RA+ positively selected. The receptor set was obtained from a man aged 18 to 30 in good health.

The gene calls are TRBV5-8 and TRBJ2-1; D is unclear. The CDR3 totals 13 residues. Between the trimmed V and J ends, which lost 2 bases and 4 bases, there was a span of 7 bases. Germline loops: CDR1 SGHTS, CDR2 YDEGEE. This chain's CDR3 is CASSFFGYNEQFF. In DNA, the CDR3 is TGTGCCAGCAGCTTTTTCGGATACAATGAGCAGTTCTTC. Looking up the rest from reference TRBV5-8 and TRBJ2-1 gives the full variable domain: EAGVTQSPTHLIKTRGQQATLRCSPISGHTSVYWYQQALGLGLQFLLWYDEGEERNRGNFPPRFSGRQFPNYSSELNVNALELEDSALYLCASSFFGYNEQFFGPGTRLTVL.

The rearrangement uses TRBV6-7 and TRBJ1-6, with D hard to call. TRBV6-7 is identified as an open reading frame with a role that is uncertain. The CDR3 totals 16 residues. Trimming left V 5 bases short and J 13 bases short, with 24 bases between. Here the CDR3 reads CASSSTIWAGDVPLHF. The DNA for the CDR3 is TGTGCCAGCAGTAGCACCATTTGGGCAGGCGACGTCCCCCTCCACTTT.

V and J are TRBV5-6 and TRBJ1-4; TRBD1 is a possible D gene (5 bases). CDR1 is SGHDT, CDR2 YYEEEE, per germline. CDR3 length equals 14 residues. V was shortened by 3 bases and J by 6 bases, with 12 bases between the two germline ends. The CDR3 nucleotides are TGTGCCAGCAGCTCCGGGACGGTGGATGAAAAACTGTTTTTT. Protein: CASSSGTVDEKLFF.

This sequence joins TRBV18 and TRBJ2-7; 11 positions match TRBD1. CDR3 length equals 16 residues. V shed 5 bases, J shed 4 bases, and the junction held 10 bases outside the gene matches. Germline V lookup: CDR1 KGHSH, CDR2 LQKENI. The CDR3 coding sequence is TGTGCCAGCTCATACACCGGGACAGGGGGTACTTACGAGCAGTACTTC. Its protein is CASSYTGTGGTYEQYF.

This clone appeared a single time. This chain joins TRBV6-6 and TRBJ2-7, with D unclear. The CDR3 totals 14 residues. Germline CDR1 and CDR2: MNHNY and SVGAGI (reference sequence). CDR3 sequence (DNA): TGTGCGAGCTATCCAGGAACCGGCTCCTACGAGCAGTACTTC. This encodes CASYPGTGSYEQYF.

The chain couples TRBV6-5 to TRBJ2-2, with 9 bases matching TRBD1. The germline gives CDR1 MNHEY, CDR2 SVGAGI. The CDR3 spans 14 residues. V was pared by 6 bases and J by 7 bases, with 6 bases of the junction left unmatched. The CDR3 coding sequence is TGTGCCAGCAGCCGGGACAGGGATGGCGGGGAGCTGTTTTTT. It codes for CASSRDRDGGELFF.

The chain employs TRBV30 and TRBJ2-2, with 9 bases lining up with TRBD2. Germline trimming cut 3 bases from V and 5 bases from J; bases unmatched to any gene: 7. The CDR3 spans 15 residues. Germline CDR1 GTSNPN, CDR2 SVGIG (reference sequence). The CDR3 is CAWRPGTSRTGELFF. The CDR3 DNA reads as TGTGCCTGGAGACCCGGGACTAGCAGGACCGGGGAGCTGTTTTTT.

The DNA of the CDR3 is TGTGCCAGCACCGCCGGGACTAGCGGGTGGAGCTCCTACGAGCAGTACTTC. This codes for CASTAGTSGWSSYEQYF. The chain has TRBV7-2 and TRBJ2-7, with 12 bases matching TRBD2. CDR3 length: 17 amino acids. Germline loops: CDR1 SGHTA, CDR2 FQGNSA. V lost 7 bases and J lost 0; bases outside the gene matches: 10.

V gene TRBV6-4 combines with J gene TRBJ1-6, with D unclear. The CDR3 has 13 residues. V lost 4 bases and J 5 bases, leaving 6 bases between the germline ends. CDR1 and CDR2 from the germline V gene are MRHNA and SNTAGT. In DNA form, the CDR3 reads TGTGCCAGCAGTGCTAAAGATAATTCACCCCTCCACTTT. This gives the protein CASSAKDNSPLHF.

The rearrangement links TRBV9 to TRBJ2-1, with 7 bases identical to TRBD2. V lost 0 bases and J lost 5; bases outside the gene matches: 5. This CDR3 region has 15 residues. Germline lookup yields CDR1 SGDLS and CDR2 YYNGEE. CDR3 DNA sequence: TGTGCCAGCAGCGTAGGGACTAGTCCCCACAATGAGCAGTTCTTC. It encodes CASSVGTSPHNEQFF. The full variable domain, with the rest looked up from reference TRBV9 and TRBJ2-1, is DSGVTQTPKHLITATGQRVTLRCSPRSGDLSVYWYQQSLDQGLQFLIQYYNGEERAKGNILERFSAQQFPDLHSELNLSSLELGDSALYFCASSVGTSPHNEQFFGPGTRLTVL.

The chain has TRBV19 and TRBJ1-1, with 9 bases lining up with TRBD1. This CDR3 has 13 residues. Germline CDR1 is LNHDA and CDR2 is SQIVND (reference sequence). After removal of 6 bases from V and 4 bases from J, the junction contained 3 bases not matched to a gene. The CDR3 coding sequence is TGTGCCAGTAGACAGACAGGGGGCACTGAAGCTTTCTTT. This encodes CASRQTGGTEAFF.

The chain recombines TRBV21-1 with TRBJ1-5; the table calls TRBD1, which could not be checked here. TRBV21-1 is a documented pseudogene. The CDR3 consists of 13 residues. CDR3 sequence reads: CASSRDRAQPQHF. CDR3 bases: TGTGCCAGCAGCCGGGACAGGGCCCAGCCCCAGCATTTT.

This clone was counted once. The chain links TRBV5-4 to TRBJ2-7; 8 positions agree with TRBD1. V lost 3 bases and J lost 3; bases outside the gene matches: 11. CDR1 and CDR2 (germline): SGHNT, YYREEE (reference sequence). The CDR3 totals 16 residues. CDR3 in DNA: TGTGCCAGCAGCTCCAGGTCCGCGACAGGGGTCTACGAGCAGTACTTC. It is translated as CASSSRSATGVYEQYF. The full variable domain, with the rest looked up from reference TRBV5-4 and TRBJ2-7, is ETGVTQSPTHLIKTRGQQVTLRCSSQSGHNTVSWYQQALGQGPQFIFQYYREEENGRGNFPPRFSGLQFPNYSSELNVNALELDDSALYLCASSSRSATGVYEQYFGPGTRLTVT.

The DNA of the CDR3 is TGTGCCAGCAGCCCCCGTGGAGGGGGGGAGACCCAGTACTTC. As protein: CASSPRGGGETQYF. The rearrangement links TRBV5-8 to TRBJ2-5, with D perhaps matching TRBD1 or TRBD2 (6 bases each). The CDR3 is made up of 14 amino acids. Trimming took 4 bases from V and 5 from J, leaving 15 bases between them. Per the germline V gene, CDR1 is SGHTS and CDR2 is YDEGEE.

The chain carries TRBV21-1 and TRBJ2-1. TRBV21-1 is a pseudogene locus. The CDR3 covers 11 residues. Here the CDR3 reads CAVRSYNEQFF. The CDR3 DNA sequence: TGTGCCGTACGCTCCTACAATGAGCAGTTCTTC.

The CDR3 nucleotides read TGTGCCAGCTCACCTATGCGGGAGTGGCTGGGTGAGCAGTTCTTC. This encodes CASSPMREWLGEQFF. The V call is TRBV18, the J call TRBJ2-1; 7 bases are a match to TRBD2. The germline V gene encodes CDR1 KGHSH and CDR2 LQKENI. This CDR3 spans 15 amino acids. V lost 3 bases, J lost 9 bases, and 11 bases stayed unmatched.

The V call is TRBV29-1, the J call TRBJ2-7; D might be TRBD1 (6 bases). V was pared by 0 bases and J by 9 bases, with 15 bases between. CDR3 length: 13 residues. Germline assignment: CDR1 SQVTM and CDR2 ANQGSEA. As DNA, the CDR3 is TGCAGCGTTGAAGAACAGGGAATCGGAGTGCAGTACTTC. Amino acids: CSVEEQGIGVQYF.

The chain combines TRBV6-4 with TRBJ2-1; 7 bases agree with TRBD2. This CDR3 has 17 residues. Unmatched junction bases numbered 5, after V lost 0 bases and J lost 0 bases. Germline-derived CDR1 and CDR2 are MRHNA and SNTAGT. The CDR3 nucleotides read TGTGCCAGCAGTGACTCGATGGGGAGGGGCTCCTACAATGAGCAGTTCTTC. Residues: CASSDSMGRGSYNEQFF.

V and J are TRBV5-3 and TRBJ2-2; D gene ambiguous. TRBV5-3 is identified as an open reading frame with a role that is uncertain. This CDR3 contains 17 residues. The ends were cut back, 0 bases at V and 0 bases at J, with 12 bases in the middle. For the CDR3, the DNA is TGTGCCAGAAGCTTGGAGACCGAGATTACGAACACCGGGGAGCTGTTTTTT. Amino acid sequence: CARSLETEITNTGELFF.